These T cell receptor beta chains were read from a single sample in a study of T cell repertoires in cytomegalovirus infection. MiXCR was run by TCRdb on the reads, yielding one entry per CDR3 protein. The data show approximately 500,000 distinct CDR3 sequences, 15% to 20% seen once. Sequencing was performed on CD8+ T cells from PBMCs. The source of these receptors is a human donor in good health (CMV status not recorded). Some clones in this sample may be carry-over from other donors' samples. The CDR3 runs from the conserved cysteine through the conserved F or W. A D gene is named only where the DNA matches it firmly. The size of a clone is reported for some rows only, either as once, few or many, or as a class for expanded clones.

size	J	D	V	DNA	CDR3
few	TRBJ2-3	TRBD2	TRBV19	TGTGCCAGTAGTATAGAACTAGCGGGAGTCGGAACGGGAGGGACGCAGTATTTT	CASSIELAGVGTGGTQYF
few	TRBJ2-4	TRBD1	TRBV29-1	TGCAGCGGTCGGACAGGAAACATTCAGTACTTC	CSGRTGNIQYF
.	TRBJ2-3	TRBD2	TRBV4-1	TGCGCCAGCAGCTTTAGCGGGATCCCGGGAGGCACAGATACGCAGTATTTT	CASSFSGIPGGTDTQYF
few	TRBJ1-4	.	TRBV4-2	TGTGCCAGCCTCGTCTTAGGGCCCTTGGGGGATGAAAAACTGTTTTTT	CASLVLGPLGDEKLFF
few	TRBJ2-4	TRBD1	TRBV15	TGTGCCACCAGCAGAGGACAGGGAAAGGCCAAAAACATTCAGTACTTC	CATSRGQGKAKNIQYF
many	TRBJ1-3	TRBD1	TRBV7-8	TGTGCCAGCAGCCAGGGACAGGCGATCTCTGGAAACACCATATATTTT	CASSQGQAISGNTIYF
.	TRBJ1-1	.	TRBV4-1	TGCGCCAGCAGCGTACGTCGGGGGACTGAAGCTTTCTTT	CASSVRRGTEAFF
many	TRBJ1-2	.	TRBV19	TGTGCCAGTAGTATCGAGCGGCGGACCTACTATGGCTACACCTTC	CASSIERRTYYGYTF
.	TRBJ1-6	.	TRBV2	TGTGCCAGCAGTGTTTTGGGGCTTCACTTT	CASSVLGLHF
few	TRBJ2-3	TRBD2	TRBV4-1	TGCGCCAGCAGCCAATTATTTCGACTAGCGGGAGTTGCAGATACGCAGTATTTT	CASSQLFRLAGVADTQYF
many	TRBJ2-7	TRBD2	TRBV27	TGTGCCAGCAGTCCGACAGACGAAGCGGGATTTTCCTACGAGCAGTACTTC	CASSPTDEAGFSYEQYF
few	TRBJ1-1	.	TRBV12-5	TGTGCTAGCCAATCGACATCGAACACTGAAGCTTTCTTT	CASQSTSNTEAFF
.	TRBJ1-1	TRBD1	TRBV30	TGTGCCTGGGGACAGGCGAACACTGAAGCTTTCTTT	CAWGQANTEAFF
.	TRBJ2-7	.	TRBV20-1	TGCAGTGCTAGAGATCTCCTAGGGAAGGACTCTACCTACGAGCAGTACTTC	CSARDLLGKDSTYEQYF
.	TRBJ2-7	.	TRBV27	TGTGCCAGCAGTTTCGGGAGCCCCGATTTTTCTTACGAGCAGTACTTC	CASSFGSPDFSYEQYF
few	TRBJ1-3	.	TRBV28	TGTGCCAGCAGTTTTCTGGCCGGAGACTTCTCTGGAAACACCATATATTTT	CASSFLAGDFSGNTIYF
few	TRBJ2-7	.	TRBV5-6	TGTGCCAGCAGCACCGATCACGAGCAGTACTTC	CASSTDHEQYF
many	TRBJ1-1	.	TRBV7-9	TGTGCCAGCAGCTCCCCTAAGTTGGGAACTGAAGCTTTCTTT	CASSSPKLGTEAFF
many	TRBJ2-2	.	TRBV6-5	TGTGCCAGCAGTTACTCTCGCCGGAGGAACACCGGGGAGCTGTTTTTT	CASSYSRRRNTGELFF
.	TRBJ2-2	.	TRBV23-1	TGCGCCAGCAGTCAATGGGGGCGGGACACCGGGGAGCTGTTTTTT	CASSQWGRDTGELFF
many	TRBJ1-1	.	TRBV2	TGTGCCAGCAGTCCCTTTATATCGAACACTGAAGCTTTCTTT	CASSPFISNTEAFF
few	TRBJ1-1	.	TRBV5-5	TGTGCCAGCAGCACCGGACAGTATCCCGAAGCTTTCTTT	CASSTGQYPEAFF
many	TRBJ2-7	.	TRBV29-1	TGCAGCGCCCTCCTTGAGGAGAACTACGAGCAGTACTTC	CSALLEENYEQYF
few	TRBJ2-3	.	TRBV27	TGTGCCAGCAGTCCCCCAGCCGGACCTAGCACAGATACGCAGTATTTT	CASSPPAGPSTDTQYF
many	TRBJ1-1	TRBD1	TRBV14	TGTGCCAGCAGGGACAGGGTGAGCACTGAAGCTTTCTTT	CASRDRVSTEAFF
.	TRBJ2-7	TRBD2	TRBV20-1	TGCAGTGCTAGAGAGACCAAGACTAGCGGCCTCTACGAGCAGTACTTC	CSARETKTSGLYEQYF
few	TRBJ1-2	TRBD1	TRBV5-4	TGTGCCAGCAGCAACGCGGGACAGGGAAACTATGGCTACACCTTC	CASSNAGQGNYGYTF
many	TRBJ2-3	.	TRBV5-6	TGTGCCAGCAGCCGGTCGTATGGGTTTAGCACAGATACGCAGTATTTT	CASSRSYGFSTDTQYF
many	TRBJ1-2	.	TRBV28	TGTGCCAGCAGTTCCAGTCGGGAGGGGCCACGTGGCTACACCTTC	CASSSSREGPRGYTF
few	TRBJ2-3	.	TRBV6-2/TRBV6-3	TGTGCCAGCACCGAACTAGCAGGGGGGCTGGATACGCAGTATTTT	CASTELAGGLDTQYF
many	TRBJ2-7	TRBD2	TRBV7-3	TGTGCCAGCAGCCCAGGACTAGCGGGAGGCTACGAGCAGTACTTC	CASSPGLAGGYEQYF
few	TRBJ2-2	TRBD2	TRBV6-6	TGTGCCAGCAAGAAAAGGACAACTAGCGGGGCGAAGGGGGGGGAGCTGTTTTTT	CASKKRTTSGAKGGELFF
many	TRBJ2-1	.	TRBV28	TGTGCCAGCAGTCCCCTCCCGGACGGGGTGCTCAATGAGCAGTTCTTC	CASSPLPDGVLNEQFF
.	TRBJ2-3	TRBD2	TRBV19	TGTGCCAGTAGTGTTGGACTAGCGGGAATGACAGATACGCAGTATTTT	CASSVGLAGMTDTQYF
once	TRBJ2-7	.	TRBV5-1	TGCGCCAGCAGCCATGGAGGGGACAGAGACTACGAGCAGTACTTC	CASSHGGDRDYEQYF
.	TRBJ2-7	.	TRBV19	TGTGCCAGTAGTTGGACAACCAACTACGAGCAGTACTTC	CASSWTTNYEQYF
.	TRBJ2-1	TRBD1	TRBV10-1	TGCGCCAGCAGTGAGTCGACATGGTCCGGGACAGGGGGGAACAATGAGCAGTTCTTC	CASSESTWSGTGGNNEQFF
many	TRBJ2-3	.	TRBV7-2	TGTGCCAGCAGCCCTCCTGCCGGAGCGCTTAGCACAGATACGCAGTATTTT	CASSPPAGALSTDTQYF
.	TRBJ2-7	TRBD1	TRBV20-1	TGCAGTGCCTTAGACAGGGTTGACGAGCAGTACTTC	CSALDRVDEQYF
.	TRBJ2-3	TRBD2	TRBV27	TGTGCCAGCAGTCTTACACGGACTAGCGGGAGAACAGATACGCAGTATTTT	CASSLTRTSGRTDTQYF
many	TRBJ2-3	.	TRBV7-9	TGTGCCAGCAGTCCAGAGGCGACTAGCACAGATACGCAGTATTTT	CASSPEATSTDTQYF
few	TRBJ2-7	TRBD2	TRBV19	TGTGCCAGTAGTATAGATCGGGGACTAGCTACCGAGCAGTACTTC	CASSIDRGLATEQYF
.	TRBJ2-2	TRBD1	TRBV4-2	TGTGCCAGCAGCCAAGTACCCAGGGGGAGCACCGGGGAGCTGTTTTTT	CASSQVPRGSTGELFF
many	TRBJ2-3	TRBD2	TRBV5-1	TGCGCCAGCAGCTTGGATAGCGGGACGAGCACAGATACGCAGTATTTT	CASSLDSGTSTDTQYF
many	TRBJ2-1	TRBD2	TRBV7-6	TGTGCCAGCAGCCCACAATGGGGACTAGCGGGAGTGAATGAGCAGTTCTTC	CASSPQWGLAGVNEQFF